This T cell receptor (beta chain) was recorded in a study of blood T cell repertoires in COVID-19. Study-level information: Italy, Spain and the United States were the sources of the convalescent and acute COVID-19 samples. The cDNA or gDNA used as material had been derived from T cells, B-cell-depleted T cells, or PBMCs.

Per the authors' pipeline: Quantification of nucleated cells was approximated via reference gene primer amplification. Repertoires were generated with immunoSEQ multiplex PCR, while TCRdb's copy carries only in-frame clones and drops some. Clone size and the V and J calls come from that table; the DNA yielded D and trimming. The sample records about 46,000 clones, roughly 88% being singletons. The CDR3 loop spans 14 amino acids. Germline CDR1 LGHDT, CDR2 YNNKEL (reference sequence). V was clipped by 6 bases and J by 4 bases; unmatched bases: 6. Input material: peripheral blood. The sequence was collected from a human donor in a cohort sampled during active COVID-19. The donor label of this sample is uncertain. The V gene is TRBV3-1 (or the pseudogene TRBV3-2), the J gene TRBJ2-1, with 7 bases matching TRBD2. CDR3 region: CASRGEGMYNEQFF. CDR3 DNA: TGTGCCAGCAGAGGGGAGGGAATGTACAATGAGCAGTTCTTC.